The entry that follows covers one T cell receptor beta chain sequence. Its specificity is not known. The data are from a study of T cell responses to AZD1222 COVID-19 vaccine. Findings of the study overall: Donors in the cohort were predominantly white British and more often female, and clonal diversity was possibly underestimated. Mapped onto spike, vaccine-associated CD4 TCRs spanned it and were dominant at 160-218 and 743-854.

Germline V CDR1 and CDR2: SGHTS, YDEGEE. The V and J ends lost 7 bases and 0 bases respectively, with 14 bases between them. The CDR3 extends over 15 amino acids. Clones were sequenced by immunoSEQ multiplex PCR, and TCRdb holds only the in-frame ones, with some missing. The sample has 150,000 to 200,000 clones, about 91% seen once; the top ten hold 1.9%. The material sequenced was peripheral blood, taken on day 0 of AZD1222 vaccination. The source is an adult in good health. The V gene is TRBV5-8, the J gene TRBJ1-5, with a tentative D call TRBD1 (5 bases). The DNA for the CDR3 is TGTGCCAGCGGGGCCTCTATGTATAGCAATCAGCCCCAGCATTTT. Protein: CASGASMYSNQPQHF.